This TCR beta chain is from a study of blood T cell repertoires in COVID-19. Across the study: Sites across the United States, Italy and Spain contributed samples from acute and convalescent COVID-19.

All enrollees were roughly 18 to 89 years old and from about 25 US areas. Which cohort a participant joined came from the clinical history participants gave. This CDR3 contains 16 residues. Trimming took 3 bases from V and 4 from J; bases not matched to a gene: 10. Germline V CDR1 and CDR2: SNHLY, FYNNEI. Original methodology: Amplification from reference gene primers served as the basis for estimated nucleated cell counts. Here immunoSEQ multiplex PCR was the method, and the copy in TCRdb shows in-frame clones only, minus some. V, J and clone size are taken as reported in that table, and D and trimming were inferred from the DNA itself. This table holds approximately 82,000 clones, about 89% found once.

The material sequenced was PBMCs or T cells enriched from blood (not recorded which). This TCR was sampled from a woman aged 45-65 years with acute COVID-19. The chain joins TRBV2 to TRBJ1-2; 8 bases line up with TRBD1. The CDR3 DNA reads TGTGCCAGCAGTGACCCAGGGGGCCTGGCTGCCTATGGCTACACCTTC. Protein: CASSDPGGLAAYGYTF.